Included here is one T cell receptor beta chain sequence, with context. Its target antigen remains unknown. No base-level quality is on record; no much larger clone is a single base apart. This sample was taken from a study of blood T cell repertoires in COVID-19 (dated by TCRdb to about 2020). Regarding the research as a whole: The collaborator samples originated in the United States, Italy and Spain and spanned the acute and convalescent phases of COVID-19. The prospective study material was composed of cDNA or gDNA derived from T cells, B-cell-depleted T cells, or PBMCs. Deeply sampled blood TCRbeta repertoires from subjects exposed to, actively infected with, or recovered from COVID-19 were included in the dataset. The repertoires were made available in a free public database intended to serve as a resource for research on the immune response to SARS-CoV-2. Samples came from the ongoing ImmuneRACE study (first 160 participants) plus 1,254 subjects from 6 global collaborators. Nearly every sample came with metadata listing a de-identified subject ID, COVID-19 status, age in years and sex. Where available, HLA class I and class II types were obtained from metadata supplied by the sample provider rather than from assay-based typing.

On the study overall, not on this receptor specifically: Clinical and demographic metadata were provided uncurated, with the amount varying by source and participant.

Spanning cysteine to phenylalanine, the CDR3 consists of 17 amino acids. Only the CDR3 DNA stays, 51 bases, in frame from base 1. Ends trimmed: V by 0 bases, J by 5 bases; bases unmatched to a gene: 11. From the germline V gene, CDR1 is MGHRA and CDR2 is YSYEKL. TCRbeta CDR3 regions were amplified from genomic DNA using the immunoSEQ Assay, a bias-controlled multiplex PCR. For the original study's pipeline: Nucleated cell counts per sample were estimated from amplification of reference gene primers within the assay. To quantify the absolute abundance of each unique TCRbeta CDR3 rearrangement, sequence reads were collapsed and filtered. Productive Simpson clonality was computed per sample as the square root of Simpson's diversity index over productive rearrangements. TCRdb took this table from immuneACCESS and kept in-frame rearrangements with V and J called. Such tables lack part of the clones; where checked against another copy, unresolved V genes explain under half of the gap, and the rest is unexplained. Clonal size and the V and J genes are those of that table, whereas D and trimming came from the DNA. The sample table lists 100,000 to 130,000 clones, over 75% of them with a count of one. 2.4% of the sample rests with the top ten.

Collaborating institutions collected whole blood in K2EDTA tubes following their own protocols. For TCRbeta analysis, collaborator samples were shipped as frozen whole blood, as isolated PBMCs, or as DNA extracted from either sample type. The sequenced sample was peripheral blood. The chain is encoded by TRBV4-1 joined to TRBJ2-7; 9 nucleotides in the junction match TRBD2. This TCR was sampled from a human donor in a cohort sampled during active COVID-19. CDR3 loop: CASSQELAAGGPNEQYF. The DNA sequence is TGCGCCAGCAGCCAAGAATTAGCGGCGGGGGGGCCCAACGAGCAGTACTTC.